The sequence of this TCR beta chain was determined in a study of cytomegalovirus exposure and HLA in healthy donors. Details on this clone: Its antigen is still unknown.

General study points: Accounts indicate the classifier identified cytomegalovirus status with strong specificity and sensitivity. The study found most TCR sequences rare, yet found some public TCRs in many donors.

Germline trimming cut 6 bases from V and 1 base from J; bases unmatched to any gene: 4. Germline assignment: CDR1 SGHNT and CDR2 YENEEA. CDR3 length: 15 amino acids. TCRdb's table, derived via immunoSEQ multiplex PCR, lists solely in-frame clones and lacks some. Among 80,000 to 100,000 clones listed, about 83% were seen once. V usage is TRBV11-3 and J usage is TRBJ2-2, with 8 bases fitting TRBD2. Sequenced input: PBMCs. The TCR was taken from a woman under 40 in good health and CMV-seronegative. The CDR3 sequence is CASRGSGVNTGELFF. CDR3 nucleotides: TGTGCCAGCAGGGGTAGCGGGGTGAACACCGGGGAGCTGTTTTTT. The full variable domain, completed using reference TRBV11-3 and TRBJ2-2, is EAGVVQSPRYKIIEKKQPVAFWCNPISGHNTLYWYLQNLGQGPELLIRYENEEAVDDSQLPKDRFSAERLKGVDSTLKIQPAELGDSAVYLCASRGSGVNTGELFFGEGSRLTVL.